A single sample is the source of the 14 T cell receptor beta chains below, sequenced in a study of relationships among human T cell subsets. Semiquantitative ARM-PCR amplified T cell receptor alpha and beta CDR3 regions from mRNA. Exponential amplification used communal superprimers after tagged nested gene-specific primers in ARM-PCR. TCRdb redid the calling of the multiplex PCR reads with MiXCR, one entry per CDR3 protein. The table records approximately 15,000 distinct CDR3 sequences, around 62% of them present only once. The sequencing sample was made of total T cells sorted from blood. These receptors were taken from a middle-aged man in good health.

V is TRBV20-1 and J is TRBJ2-1; TRBD1 agrees at 9 bases. Germline CDR1 is DFQATT and CDR2 is SNEGSKA (reference sequence). CDR3 length equals 13 residues. The CDR3 is CLPGDRAPNEQFF. Written as DNA, the CDR3 is TGCCTGCCCGGGGACAGGGCTCCCAATGAGCAGTTCTTC.

The chain is built from TRBV5-1 and TRBJ2-6, with TRBD2 identical over 12 bases. The ends lost 3 bases at V and 0 bases at J; junction bases unmatched: 4. CDR1 and CDR2 (germline): SGHRS, YFSETQ. CDR3 length: 18 amino acids. The CDR3 sequence: CASSSPSGGASGANVLTF. The DNA for the CDR3 is TGCGCCAGCAGCTCACCTAGCGGGGGGGCCTCTGGGGCCAACGTCCTGACTTTC.

The rearrangement joins TRBV6-5 to TRBJ2-1; TRBD2 agrees at 12 bases. The CDR3 loop spans 16 amino acids. V dropped 5 bases and J dropped 5; count of bases not matched to a gene: 7. The germline gives CDR1 MNHEY, CDR2 SVGAGI. The CDR3 DNA sequence: TGTGCCAGCAGTCCAGATCTAGCGGGAGGGCACAATGAGCAGTTCTTC. It is translated as CASSPDLAGGHNEQFF.

J is TRBJ2-7 and V is TRBV28; 12 bases agree with TRBD2. V lost 3 bases, J lost 7 bases, and 4 bases stayed unmatched. The CDR3 is 14 residues long. Germline CDR1 and CDR2: MDHEN and SYDVKM. CDR3: CASSFASGGGEQYF. CDR3 nucleotide sequence: TGTGCCAGCAGTTTTGCTAGCGGGGGGGGAGAGCAGTACTTC. Together with reference TRBV28 and TRBJ2-7, the CDR3 gives the full variable domain: DVKVTQSSRYLVKRTGEKVFLECVQDMDHENMFWYRQDPGLGLRLIYFSYDVKMKEKGDIPEGYSVSREKKERFSLILESASTNQTSMYLCASSFASGGGEQYFGPGTRLTVT.

This rearrangement joins TRBV11-3 to TRBJ2-3; D gene ambiguous. In germline, CDR1 is SGHNT, CDR2 YENEEA. Deletions cut 1 base from V and 5 bases from J, with 10 bases between. CDR3 length: 14 amino acids. The CDR3 coding sequence is TGTGCCAGCAGCTTAGGAATGGCCCTAGATACGCAGTATTTT. This translates into CASSLGMALDTQYF.

The chain uses TRBV4-2 and TRBJ1-1; D is possibly TRBD1 (5 bases). Germline assignment: CDR1 LGHNA and CDR2 YNFKEQ. This CDR3 comprises 13 residues. The V gene lost 0 bases and the J gene lost 4 bases, with 6 bases spanning the gap. CDR3 bases: TGTGCCAGCAGCCAAGATGGGGCCACTGAAGCTTTCTTT. Protein sequence: CASSQDGATEAFF.

This clonotype was counted once. The V gene is TRBV11-2, the J gene TRBJ2-7; 11 bases align to TRBD2. The ends lost 6 bases at V and 3 bases at J; junction bases unmatched: 7. The CDR3 is made up of 15 amino acids. The germline gives CDR1 SGHAT, CDR2 FQNNGV. Written as DNA, the CDR3 is TGTGCCAGCAGTTTGTCGGGACTAGCGGTCTACGAGCAGTACTTC. Protein sequence: CASSLSGLAVYEQYF. The full variable domain, with the rest looked up from reference TRBV11-2 and TRBJ2-7, is EAGVAQSPRYKIIEKRQSVAFWCNPISGHATLYWYQQILGQGPKLLIQFQNNGVVDDSQLPKDRFSAERLKGVDSTLKIQPAKLEDSAVYLCASSLSGLAVYEQYFGPGTRLTVT.

V and J are TRBV7-9 and TRBJ1-5; 10 bases line up with TRBD1. The CDR3 sequence is 15 residues long. Germline assignment: CDR1 SEHNR and CDR2 FQNEAQ (reference sequence). Germline trimming cut 7 bases from V and 6 bases from J; bases unmatched to any gene: 9. The CDR3 loop is CASTTGTGEGQPQHF. CDR3 nucleotides: TGTGCCAGCACTACCGGGACAGGGGAGGGTCAGCCCCAGCATTTT.

The chain has TRBV2 and TRBJ2-3; 8 positions match TRBD1. V gave up 5 bases and J gave up 1 base; unmatched junction bases: 2. The CDR3 loop spans 14 amino acids. Germline loops: CDR1 SNHLY, CDR2 FYNNEI. The CDR3 loop reads CASSRDRRTDTQYF. The DNA of the CDR3 is TGTGCCAGCAGTCGGGACAGGCGCACAGATACGCAGTATTTT.

In DNA, the CDR3 is TGTGCCAGCAGCCCCAGGGTTCGGTCCTACGAGCAGTACTTC. It is translated as CASSPRVRSYEQYF. The rearrangement uses TRBV7-8 and TRBJ2-7, with D perhaps matching TRBD1 (5 bases). Germline CDR1 is SGHVS and CDR2 is FQNEAQ. The CDR3 runs to 14 residues. V was shortened by 5 bases and J by 1 base, with 12 bases between the two germline ends.

V gene TRBV28 combines with J gene TRBJ2-3; 8 nucleotides match TRBD2. J lost 4 bases, V lost 5 bases, and 11 bases had no gene match. Germline-derived CDR1 and CDR2 are MDHEN and SYDVKM. The CDR3 consists of 16 residues. The CDR3 coding sequence is TGTGCCAGCAGTACCATAGCGGGACGTTTGGCAGATACGCAGTATTTT. This translates into CASSTIAGRLADTQYF.

The V call is TRBV27, the J call TRBJ2-1; D unclear. Germline V gene data show CDR1 as MNHEY and CDR2 as SMNVEV (reference sequence). Trimming cost V 3 bases and J 2 bases, with 8 bases left between them. CDR3 size: 14 residues. The CDR3 spells CASSFDGTYNEQFF. The CDR3 nucleotides read TGTGCCAGCAGTTTCGACGGTACCTACAATGAGCAGTTCTTC.

The chain combines TRBV6-6 with TRBJ2-3; weak D call: TRBD2 (6 bases). The CDR3 is 14 residues long. CDR1 is MNHNY, CDR2 SVGAGI, per germline (reference sequence). Trimming took 8 bases from V and 5 from J, leaving 17 bases between them. CDR3 protein: CASSDGGLRDTQYF. The CDR3 DNA follows: TGTGCCAGCTCCGATGGGGGACTCAGAGATACGCAGTATTTT.

The CDR3 region has the DNA TGCAGCGTGACGGCATGGCGGGATACGCAGTATTTT. As protein: CSVTAWRDTQYF. The rearrangement uses TRBV29-1 and TRBJ2-3; D unresolved. CDR1 is SQVTM and CDR2 is ANQGSEA in the germline V gene. The CDR3 consists of 12 residues. Trimming shortened V by 6 bases and J by 6 bases, and 13 bases separated the two germline ends.